This T cell receptor beta chain was sequenced in a study of blood T cell repertoires in COVID-19. At the level of the study: The cDNA or gDNA used as material had been derived from T cells, B-cell-depleted T cells, or PBMCs.

Germline-derived CDR1 and CDR2 are MGHRA and YSYEKL. The CDR3 extends over 20 amino acids. V lost 4 bases to trimming and J lost 0 bases; unmatched junction nucleotides: 15. Per the original methods: Scientists estimated how many nucleated cells there were by amplifying reference gene primers. Sequenced by immunoSEQ multiplex PCR; TCRdb stores in-frame clones only, minus some. The V and J calls and clone size were taken over from that table, and D and trimming were inferred from the DNA. The sample has tens of thousands of clones; more than 90% are singletons. The TCR was taken from a human donor in a cohort sampled during active COVID-19. The sample taken for sequencing was peripheral blood. This chain connects TRBV4-1 to TRBJ2-6; 7 bases align to TRBD1. For the CDR3, the DNA is TGCGCCAGCAGCCGGGACAGTTCTCGGGGCGGTAGCTCTGGGGCCAACGTCCTGACTTTC. Translating it yields CASSRDSSRGGSSGANVLTF.